Described below is a single T cell receptor beta chain sequence and its context. As yet, its antigen is unknown. Sampled while nominally healthy, donors likely had unrecorded immune exposures. The data derive from a study of cytomegalovirus exposure and HLA in healthy donors. Looking at the study overall: One earlier analysis, a look at 180 million or so T cells, found approximately 120 million unique TCR beta sequences. Study outcomes and limitations: Most TCR beta V segments were productive about 87% or about 30% of the time in an earlier analysis.

This CDR3 is built from 13 residues. Trimming took 5 bases from V and 3 from J; bases not matched to a gene: 3. Germline CDR1 and CDR2: SNHLY and FYNNEI. PCR involved 60 Vbeta and 13 Jbeta primers. The method was immunoSEQ multiplex PCR; TCRdb's version includes in-frame clones alone and lacks a portion of them. This sample's table reports tens of thousands of clones. V gene TRBV2 combines with J gene TRBJ1-1; 7 positions agree with TRBD1. This TCR came from a man aged 25-45 years in good health and CMV-seronegative. The sequenced material came from PBMCs. The CDR3 nucleotides are TGTGCCAGCAGTTATGACAGGGACACTGAAGCTTTCTTT. Translating gives CASSYDRDTEAFF.